A selection of T cell receptor beta chains follows, all from one sample in a study of blood T cell repertoires in COVID-19. Produced via immunoSEQ multiplex PCR; TCRdb's table is partial and in-frame only. The sample includes just over 150,000 clones, roughly nine tenths of them seen just once. The source material was peripheral blood. The receptors stem from a woman aged 40 to 50 with acute or convalescent COVID-19. Each CDR3 is given with its conserved first and last residue. A D gene is named only where the DNA matches it firmly. The listing skips clone size in some rows; elsewhere it reads once, few, many or a size class.

d_gene,v_gene,j_gene,abundance,CDR3nt,CDR3aa
NA,TRBV5-1,TRBJ2-6,NA,TGCGCCAGCAGCTTGTGGAAGGAGGGGGCGATTTCTGGGGCCAACGTCCTGACTTTC,CASSLWKEGAISGANVLTF
NA,TRBV6-5,TRBJ1-2,NA,TGTGCCAGCAGTTACTATGAACAAAGAGGCTATGGCTACACCTTC,CASSYYEQRGYGYTF
TRBD2,TRBV11-2,TRBJ2-5,NA,TGTGCCAGCAGCCCCAGGAAGCGGGAGGGCCCAGAGACCCAGTACTTC,CASSPRKREGPETQYF
NA,TRBV7-6,TRBJ1-3,once,TGTGCCAGCAGCTTAAGGACAGCTGGAAACACCATATATTTT,CASSLRTAGNTIYF
TRBD1,TRBV5-5,TRBJ1-5,NA,TGTGCCAGCACCGCGTCGGGACAGGGCTCTCAGCCCCAGCATTTT,CASTASGQGSQPQHF
NA,TRBV6-1,TRBJ2-7,NA,TGTGCCAGCAGTGAATGGATACGGGGATCCTACGAGCAGTACTTC,CASSEWIRGSYEQYF
TRBD1,TRBV29-1,TRBJ2-7,NA,TGCAGCACATGGACAGGGGGCTCCTACGAGCAGTACTTC,CSTWTGGSYEQYF
NA,TRBV29-1,TRBJ2-2,NA,TGCAGCGTTGGAGCGAGCTACTCGAACACCGGGGAGCTGTTTTTT,CSVGASYSNTGELFF
NA,TRBV24-1,TRBJ2-2,NA,TGTGCCACCAGTGCCTTAGGTTCGGGGAACACCGGGGAGCTGTTTTTT,CATSALGSGNTGELFF
NA,TRBV5-1,TRBJ1-6,few,TGCGCCAGCAGCTTGGCGACACGGAATTCACCCCTCCACTTT,CASSLATRNSPLHF
NA,TRBV7-8,TRBJ2-7,NA,TGTGCCAGCAGCCCCGGTCTTTTCTCCTACGAGCAGTACTTC,CASSPGLFSYEQYF
NA,TRBV12-3/TRBV12-4,TRBJ2-7,NA,TGTGCCAGCAGTTTTTCGGGCTACGAGCAGTACTTC,CASSFSGYEQYF
NA,TRBV10-3,TRBJ2-5,NA,TGTGCCATAAATTCGGAGGGCCGGGGGGAGACCCAGTACTTC,CAINSEGRGETQYF
TRBD2,TRBV2,TRBJ2-1,NA,TGTGCCAGCAGGGAAGGGAGGGCCCTCAGAGGTGAGCAGTTCTTC,CASREGRALRGEQFF
NA,TRBV27,TRBJ2-2,once,TGTGCCAGCAGTACCGGACAGAACACCGGGGAGCTGTTTTTT,CASSTGQNTGELFF
NA,TRBV7-2,TRBJ1-4,NA,TGTGCCAGCAGCACGGGACTCTCCGGAGAAAAACTGTTTTTT,CASSTGLSGEKLFF
TRBD2,TRBV19,TRBJ2-3,NA,TGTGCCAGTAGTATAGCCCCTAGCGGGGGCCGAGATACGCAGTATTTT,CASSIAPSGGRDTQYF
TRBD1,TRBV11-3,TRBJ2-2,NA,TGTGCCAGCAGCTTAGGTCCGGGACAGGACATGACCGGGGAGCTGTTTTTT,CASSLGPGQDMTGELFF
NA,TRBV2,TRBJ2-3,NA,TGTGCCAGCAACCGAAACCGGGATACGCAGTATTTT,CASNRNRDTQYF
TRBD1,TRBV19,TRBJ2-7,NA,TGTGCCAGTAACCAGCCGGGACAGGGGTCAGGGGAGCAGTACTTC,CASNQPGQGSGEQYF
NA,TRBV7-9,TRBJ1-4,NA,TGTGCCAGCAACCCGGGAGGGGAGAGTGAAAAACTGTTTTTT,CASNPGGESEKLFF
NA,TRBV14,TRBJ2-3,NA,TGTGCCAGCAGCCAAGATATACCCTCCGGCGGGCGTACCCGCACAGATACGCAGTATTTT,CASSQDIPSGGRTRTDTQYF
TRBD1,TRBV6-1,TRBJ1-2,NA,TGTGCCAGCAGTGACAGGGGGTACTATGGCTACACCTTC,CASSDRGYYGYTF
TRBD1,TRBV7-3,TRBJ2-7,NA,TGTGCCAGCAGCGACAGGGGGAGAGGAGGGGAGCAGTACTTC,CASSDRGRGGEQYF
TRBD1,TRBV19,TRBJ1-1,NA,TGTGCCAGTAGCGAACAGGGGGAGAACACTGAAGCTTTCTTT,CASSEQGENTEAFF
TRBD2,TRBV10-3,TRBJ2-3,NA,TGTGCCATCAGTCCCGCGGGGGCGGGAGGAGCGGATACGCAGTATTTT,CAISPAGAGGADTQYF
NA,TRBV20-1,TRBJ1-1,NA,TGCAGTGCTAGTCTCGTGAACACTGAAGCTTTCTTT,CSASLVNTEAFF
TRBD1,TRBV7-3,TRBJ2-1,NA,TGTGCCAGCAGCTCGGGACAGGGAAGCAATGAGCAGTTCTTC,CASSSGQGSNEQFF
NA,TRBV2,TRBJ1-5,NA,TGTGCCAGCAACGAACAGGGTGGCAATCAGCCCCAGCATTTT,CASNEQGGNQPQHF
NA,TRBV5-1,TRBJ1-3,NA,TGCGCCAGCAGCGAGGGTCGAACTGGAAACACCATATATTTT,CASSEGRTGNTIYF
NA,TRBV7-9,TRBJ1-6,NA,TGTGCCAGCACATTACAAGTCTCAGGGACTCGGGGGTCACCCCTCCACTTT,CASTLQVSGTRGSPLHF
TRBD2,TRBV6-6,TRBJ2-6,NA,TGTGCCAGTTCCAGGGAGGGATTTACTGGGGCCAACGTCCTGACTTTC,CASSREGFTGANVLTF
TRBD1,TRBV24-1,TRBJ2-1,NA,TGTGCCACCAGTGATACCCCCGGACAGGGGGCCGGGAATGAGCAGTTCTTC,CATSDTPGQGAGNEQFF
NA,TRBV6-5,TRBJ2-2,NA,TGTGCCAGCAGTTACGGTTATAGCCAAAACACCGGGGAGCTGTTTTTT,CASSYGYSQNTGELFF
NA,TRBV3-1/TRBV3-2,TRBJ2-1,NA,TGTGCCAGCAGCCAAGTAACGGACAATGAGCAGTTCTTC,CASSQVTDNEQFF
NA,TRBV15,TRBJ2-1,NA,TGTGCCACCAGCAGAGATAGGTCCGCGTTGACTCAGCAGTTCTTC,CATSRDRSALTQQFF
TRBD1,TRBV5-6,TRBJ2-5,once,TGTGCCAGCAGCCCGGGGACAGGGAACTTGGCGGGTGAGACCCAGTACTTC,CASSPGTGNLAGETQYF